These T cell receptor beta chains were read from a single sample in a study of shared clonotypes between healthy human individuals. TCRdb keeps only in-frame clones here, not all; method: immunoSEQ multiplex PCR. The sample contains under 600,000 clones, around 78% of which appear only once. The sample comprised PBMCs. The origin of the receptors is a woman aged 40 to 50 in good health. Some clones in this sample may be carry-over from other donors' samples. Both conserved end residues are part of each CDR3. The D gene is left open where the match is weak. Some rows mark clone size as missing; the rest say once, few, many or name a class of expanded clone.

cdr3_aa cdr3_nt clone_size j_call v_call d_call
CASSYRDRGRGEQYF TGTGCCAGCAGTTACCGGGACAGGGGGCGAGGGGAGCAGTACTTC - TRBJ2-7 TRBV6-6 TRBD1
CASSLNPWTGWDGYTF TGTGCCAGCAGTTTAAATCCTTGGACAGGGTGGGATGGCTACACCTTC - TRBJ1-2 TRBV28 TRBD1
CASQKMNTEAFF TGTGCCAGTCAAAAAATGAACACTGAAGCTTTCTTT few TRBJ1-1 TRBV19 -
CASSPPGQGTREQYF TGTGCCAGCAGCCCACCGGGACAGGGGACTCGTGAGCAGTACTTC - TRBJ2-7 TRBV9 TRBD1
CRDSGVTEAFF TGCAGGGACTCGGGTGTAACTGAAGCTTTCTTT once TRBJ1-1 TRBV29-1 -
CASSPRWGGEQFF TGTGCCAGCAGCCCCCGGTGGGGGGGTGAGCAGTTCTTC once TRBJ2-1 TRBV6-1 TRBD2
CASSVEGLAGGPSETQYF TGTGCCAGCAGCGTAGAGGGGCTAGCGGGAGGGCCCAGCGAGACCCAGTACTTC - TRBJ2-5 TRBV9 TRBD2
CASNQGLGGGYTF TGTGCCAGCAACCAGGGATTAGGGGGTGGCTACACCTTC - TRBJ1-2 TRBV6-6 -
CATTSGNYNEQFF TGCGCCACCACTAGCGGGAACTACAATGAGCAGTTCTTC - TRBJ2-1 TRBV10-2 TRBD2
CASSLTAYEQYF TGTGCCAGCAGCTTAACAGCCTACGAGCAGTACTTC - TRBJ2-7 TRBV7-2 -
CASIIDRGNEQFF TGTGCCAGCATCATTGACAGGGGCAATGAGCAGTTCTTC - TRBJ2-1 TRBV2 TRBD1
CASSRPDRGLWGYTF TGTGCCAGCAGCAGACCGGACAGGGGACTGTGGGGCTACACCTTC - TRBJ1-2 TRBV5-4 TRBD1
CASSRGQEQETQYF TGTGCCAGCAGTAGAGGACAGGAACAAGAGACCCAGTACTTC - TRBJ2-5 TRBV7-2 TRBD1